The clone carrying this T cell receptor (beta chain) was recorded at least ten times. What it binds is not known. This entry comes from a study of T-cell reconstitution after alpha-beta-depleted transplantation in children. Regarding the study as a whole: Two months or so post-transplant, alpha-beta T cells reportedly derived from several hundred expanded graft clones. Fresh T-cell production supplied most of the T-cell counts and diversity seen one year after transplant.

This sample's TCRbeta library carried unique molecular identifier barcodes. TCRdb reprocessed the PCR reads via MiXCR and lists one record per CDR3 protein. In the table there are some 150,000 distinct CDR3 sequences, 8% to 10% of which are singletons. Per the germline V gene, CDR1 is SGHRS and CDR2 is YFSETQ. The V and J ends lost 1 base and 0 bases respectively, with 14 bases between them. This CDR3 region has 16 residues. Sequenced here: PBMCs, mostly from graft donor cells, sampled 180 days after TCRalphabeta/CD19-depleted stem cell transplant. The receptor was derived from a female patient aged 2-9 years who had a stem cell transplant for congenital amegakaryocytic thrombocytopenia, so the T cells may come from the graft donor. This chain uses TRBV5-1 with TRBJ2-7, with D perhaps TRBD2 (7 bases). CDR3 loop: CASSLRGAGPSYEQYF. The CDR3 nucleotides are TGCGCCAGCAGCTTGCGGGGGGCCGGACCCTCCTACGAGCAGTACTTC.